A selection of T cell receptor beta chains follows, all from one sample in a study of T-cell reconstitution after alpha-beta-depleted transplantation in children. TCRdb called the PCR reads again in MiXCR, with one record for every CDR3 protein. The data show 750,000 to 950,000 distinct CDR3 sequences, with around 17% seen just once and about 5% held by the top ten. Sequenced material: PBMCs, mostly from graft donor cells, taken 360 days after TCRalphabeta/CD19-depleted stem cell transplant. Receptors were obtained from a male patient aged 10 to 17 who had a stem cell transplant for acute lymphoblastic leukemia, so the T cells may come from the graft donor. Both conserved end residues are part of each CDR3. Each record gives: J gene, D gene, clone size, V gene, CDR3 protein, CDR3 DNA. D genes are given only for firm matches. Clone size is given for some rows only: seen once, a few or many times, or a class if the clone is expanded.

J: TRBJ2-1
D: NA
size: few
V: TRBV9
CDR3: CASSVEGQSSYNEQFF
DNA: TGTGCCAGCAGCGTAGAAGGACAGAGCTCCTACAATGAGCAGTTCTTC

J: TRBJ2-1
D: NA
size: few
V: TRBV29-1
CDR3: CSVEGINYNEQFF
DNA: TGCAGCGTTGAGGGGATTAACTACAATGAGCAGTTCTTC

J: TRBJ2-7
D: TRBD2
size: NA
V: TRBV5-1
CDR3: CASSLELAGNSYEQYF
DNA: TGCGCCAGCAGCTTGGAACTAGCGGGGAACTCCTACGAGCAGTACTTC

J: TRBJ2-1
D: TRBD2
size: NA
V: TRBV6-5
CDR3: CASSYSIGDIAGGSNEQFF
DNA: TGTGCCAGCAGTTACTCGATTGGGGACATAGCGGGAGGAAGCAATGAGCAGTTCTTC

J: TRBJ2-2
D: NA
size: many
V: TRBV7-9
CDR3: CASSLVRGYNTGELFF
DNA: TGTGCCAGCAGCTTAGTTCGAGGATATAACACCGGGGAGCTGTTTTTT

J: TRBJ2-1
D: NA
size: NA
V: TRBV6-5
CDR3: CASSYLAGAEQFF
DNA: TGTGCCAGCAGTTACCTGGCCGGTGCGGAGCAGTTCTTC

J: TRBJ2-3
D: NA
size: many
V: TRBV20-1
CDR3: CSAREGAANTQYF
DNA: TGCAGTGCTAGAGAGGGAGCCGCGAATACGCAGTATTTT

J: TRBJ1-2
D: TRBD1
size: NA
V: TRBV4-2
CDR3: CASSRGRDRVPSGYTF
DNA: TGTGCCAGCAGCCGAGGCCGGGACAGGGTCCCCAGTGGCTACACCTTC

J: TRBJ1-4
D: NA
size: NA
V: TRBV20-1
CDR3: CSAREGGAYEKLFF
DNA: TGCAGTGCTAGAGAAGGGGGGGCGTATGAAAAACTGTTTTTT

J: TRBJ2-1
D: TRBD2
size: few
V: TRBV19
CDR3: CASSIRGSGGSYNEQFF
DNA: TGTGCCAGTAGTATTAGAGGAAGCGGGGGATCCTACAATGAGCAGTTCTTC

J: TRBJ2-7
D: TRBD2
size: NA
V: TRBV20-1
CDR3: CSALGLAGGPGNEQYF
DNA: TGCAGTGCCCTGGGGCTAGCGGGAGGGCCCGGGAACGAGCAGTACTTC

J: TRBJ2-5
D: TRBD2
size: NA
V: TRBV20-1
CDR3: CSANHRTRWAQGTQYF
DNA: TGCAGTGCTAATCATCGGACTAGGTGGGCGCAGGGGACCCAGTACTTC

J: TRBJ2-1
D: NA
size: NA
V: TRBV5-1
CDR3: CASSLGQGLSSYNEQFF
DNA: TGCGCCAGCAGCTTGGGACAGGGACTTAGCTCCTACAATGAGCAGTTCTTC

J: TRBJ2-2
D: TRBD2
size: NA
V: TRBV20-1
CDR3: CSAHAGRATGELFF
DNA: TGCAGTGCGCACGCCGGGAGGGCGACCGGGGAGCTGTTTTTT

J: TRBJ2-7
D: TRBD2
size: few
V: TRBV3-1
CDR3: CASSLGLAGNVYEQYF
DNA: TGTGCCAGCAGCCTGGGACTAGCGGGAAATGTTTACGAGCAGTACTTC

J: TRBJ2-2
D: TRBD2
size: NA
V: TRBV4-2
CDR3: CASSQSSLAGGPGTGELFF
DNA: TGTGCCAGCAGCCAGAGTTCCCTAGCGGGAGGGCCGGGTACCGGGGAGCTGTTTTTT

J: TRBJ2-3
D: NA
size: few
V: TRBV25-1
CDR3: CASSTQGGSTDTQYF
DNA: TGTGCCAGCAGTACCCAGGGCGGGAGCACAGATACGCAGTATTTT

J: TRBJ2-7
D: NA
size: many
V: TRBV9
CDR3: CASSGTNFPLNQYF
DNA: TGTGCCAGCAGCGGGACTAACTTTCCGCTTAATCAGTACTTC

J: TRBJ1-6
D: NA
size: NA
V: TRBV12-3/TRBV12-4
CDR3: CASSLLIDSLHF
DNA: TGTGCCAGCAGCCTACTTATTGATTCCCTCCACTTT

J: TRBJ2-1
D: NA
size: few
V: TRBV29-1
CDR3: CSAGASSYNEQFF
DNA: TGCAGCGCAGGGGCGTCCTCCTACAATGAGCAGTTCTTC

J: TRBJ2-7
D: NA
size: few
V: TRBV5-1
CDR3: CASTAAPTPSYEQYF
DNA: TGCGCCAGCACCGCAGCCCCAACCCCGTCCTACGAGCAGTACTTC

J: TRBJ2-3
D: TRBD1
size: NA
V: TRBV9
CDR3: CASSPPPWDRAEDTQYF
DNA: TGTGCCAGCAGCCCCCCCCCGTGGGACAGGGCCGAAGATACGCAGTATTTT

J: TRBJ1-2
D: NA
size: few
V: TRBV5-5
CDR3: CASSFNRESYGYTF
DNA: TGTGCCAGCAGCTTCAACAGGGAAAGCTATGGCTACACCTTC

J: TRBJ2-7
D: NA
size: NA
V: TRBV7-9
CDR3: CASSRGHVYEQYF
DNA: TGTGCCAGCAGCCGGGGACACGTCTACGAGCAGTACTTC

J: TRBJ2-7
D: TRBD1
size: few
V: TRBV5-6
CDR3: CASSFSVQGVIYEQYF
DNA: TGTGCCAGCAGCTTTTCTGTACAGGGGGTCATCTACGAGCAGTACTTC

J: TRBJ2-7
D: NA
size: few
V: TRBV5-1
CDR3: CASSPHAGRSWEQYF
DNA: TGCGCCAGCAGCCCCCACGCGGGGCGGTCTTGGGAGCAGTACTTC

J: TRBJ2-3
D: NA
size: NA
V: TRBV6-1
CDR3: CASSEVLADTQYF
DNA: TGTGCCAGCTCAGAGGTTTTAGCAGATACGCAGTATTTT

J: TRBJ2-1
D: NA
size: few
V: TRBV6-5
CDR3: CASSYRGVHEQFF
DNA: TGTGCCAGCAGTTACCGAGGGGTCCATGAGCAGTTCTTC

J: TRBJ1-2
D: TRBD1
size: once
V: TRBV5-1
CDR3: CASSLGTGGVYGYTF
DNA: TGCGCCAGCAGCTTGGGGACAGGGGGAGTCTATGGCTACACCTTC

J: TRBJ2-5
D: NA
size: few
V: TRBV20-1
CDR3: CSARDQGRETQYF
DNA: TGCAGTGCTAGAGATCAGGGTAGGGAGACCCAGTACTTC

J: TRBJ2-7
D: TRBD1
size: many
V: TRBV25-1
CDR3: CASSDWDRDYEQYF
DNA: TGTGCCAGCAGTGATTGGGACAGGGACTACGAGCAGTACTTC

J: TRBJ2-7
D: TRBD1
size: NA
V: TRBV29-1
CDR3: CSVDSGTANPYEQYF
DNA: TGCAGCGTAGATTCCGGGACAGCAAATCCTTACGAGCAGTACTTC